This T cell receptor beta chain stems from a study of blood T cell repertoires in COVID-19. Participants were aged 18 to 89 years, lived in about two dozen US areas, and enrolled virtually. The CDR3 runs to 17 residues. V lost 1 base, J lost 5 bases, and 11 bases stayed unmatched. Germline V gene lookup returns CDR1 LNHDA and CDR2 SQIVND (reference sequence). Profiled with immunoSEQ multiplex PCR; TCRdb holds only in-frame clones, not every one. This sample has 260,000 or so clones; approximately 90% occur once, and the top ten carry over 1%. This chain uses TRBV19 with TRBJ1-1, with TRBD1 identical over 9 bases. Material: PBMCs or T cells enriched from blood (not recorded which). The clonotype was recovered from a woman in her forties with acute COVID-19. The CDR3 nucleotides read TGTGCCAGTAGTATAGGCCGCCTACAGGGGGCGCAAACTGAAGCTTTCTTT. Amino acid sequence: CASSIGRLQGAQTEAFF. Based on the CDR3 plus reference TRBV19 and TRBJ1-1, the full variable domain is DGGITQSPKYLFRKEGQNVTLSCEQNLNHDAMYWYRQDPGQGLRLIYYSQIVNDFQKGDIAEGYSVSREKKESFPLTVTSAQKNPTAFYLCASSIGRLQGAQTEAFFGQGTRLTVV.